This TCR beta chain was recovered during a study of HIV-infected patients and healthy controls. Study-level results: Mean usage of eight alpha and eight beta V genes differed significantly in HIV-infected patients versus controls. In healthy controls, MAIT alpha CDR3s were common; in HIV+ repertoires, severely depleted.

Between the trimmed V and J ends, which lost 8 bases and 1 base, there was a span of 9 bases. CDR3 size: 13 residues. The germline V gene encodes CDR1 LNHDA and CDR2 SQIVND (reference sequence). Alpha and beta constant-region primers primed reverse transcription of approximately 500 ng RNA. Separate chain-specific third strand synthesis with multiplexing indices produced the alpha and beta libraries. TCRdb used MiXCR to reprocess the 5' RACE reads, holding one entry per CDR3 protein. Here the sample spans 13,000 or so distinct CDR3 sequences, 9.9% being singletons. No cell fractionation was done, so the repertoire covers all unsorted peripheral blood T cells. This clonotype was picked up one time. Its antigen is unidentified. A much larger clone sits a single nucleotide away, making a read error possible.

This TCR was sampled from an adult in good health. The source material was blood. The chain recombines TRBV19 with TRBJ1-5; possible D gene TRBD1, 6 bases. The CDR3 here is CASGGASNQPQHF. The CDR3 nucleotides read TGTGCCAGTGGGGGGGCCAGCAATCAGCCCCAGCATTTT.